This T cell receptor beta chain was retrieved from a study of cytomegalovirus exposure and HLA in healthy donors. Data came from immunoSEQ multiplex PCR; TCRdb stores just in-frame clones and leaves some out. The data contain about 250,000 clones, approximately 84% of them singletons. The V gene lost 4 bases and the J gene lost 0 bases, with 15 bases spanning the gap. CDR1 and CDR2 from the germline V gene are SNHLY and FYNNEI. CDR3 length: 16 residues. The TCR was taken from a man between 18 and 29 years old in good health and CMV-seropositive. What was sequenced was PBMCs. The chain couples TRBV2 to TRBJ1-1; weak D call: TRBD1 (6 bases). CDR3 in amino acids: CASSGTALLLNTEAFF. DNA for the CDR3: TGTGCCAGCAGTGGGACAGCCCTCCTCTTGAACACTGAAGCTTTCTTT.